This TCR beta chain originates from a study of technical replicates of blood from a few donors. TCRdb's copy holds only in-frame clones and misses some; the assay was immunoSEQ multiplex PCR. The sample lists 30,000 to 40,000 clones, approximately 94% occurring once. The sample consisted of PBMCs. The source is a human donor in good health. Some clones in this sample may be carry-over from other donors' samples.

CDR3 DNA sequence: TGTGCTAGTGGTTTAACAGGATCCTCCTACGAGCAGTACTTC. Protein product: CASGLTGSSYEQYF. This sequence joins TRBV12-5 and TRBJ2-7; maybe TRBD1 (5 bases). V was shortened by 3 bases and J by 0 bases, with 9 bases between the two germline ends. Germline CDR1 is LGHNT and CDR2 is FRNRAP. The CDR3 consists of 14 residues.